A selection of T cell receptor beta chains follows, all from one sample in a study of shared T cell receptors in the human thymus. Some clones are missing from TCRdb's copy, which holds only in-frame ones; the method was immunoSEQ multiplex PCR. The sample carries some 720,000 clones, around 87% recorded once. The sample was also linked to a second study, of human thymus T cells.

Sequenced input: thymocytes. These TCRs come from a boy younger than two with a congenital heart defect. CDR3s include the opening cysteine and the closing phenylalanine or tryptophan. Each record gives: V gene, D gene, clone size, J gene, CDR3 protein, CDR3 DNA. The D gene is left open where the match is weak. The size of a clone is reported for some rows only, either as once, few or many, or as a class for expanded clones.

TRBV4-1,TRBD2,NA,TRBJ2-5,CASSQYPLAGGPLGETQYF,TGCGCCAGCAGCCAGTACCCACTAGCGGGAGGGCCGCTGGGTGAGACCCAGTACTTC
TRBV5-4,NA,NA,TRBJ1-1,CASSLGQFEAFF,TGTGCCAGCAGCTTGGGACAGTTTGAAGCTTTCTTT
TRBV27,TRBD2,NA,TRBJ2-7,CASSLSSSTSGKPTYEQYF,TGTGCCAGCAGTTTATCTTCCAGTACTAGCGGGAAACCAACCTACGAGCAGTACTTC
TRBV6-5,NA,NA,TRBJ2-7,CASRSGTRSYEQYF,TGTGCCAGCAGATCGGGGACACGCTCCTACGAGCAGTACTTC
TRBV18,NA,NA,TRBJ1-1,CASSPGTEAFF,TGTGCCAGCTCCCCCGGCACTGAAGCTTTCTTT
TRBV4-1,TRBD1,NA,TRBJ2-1,CASSRRPGQGWGNEQFF,TGCGCCAGCAGCCGCCGCCCGGGACAGGGGTGGGGAAATGAGCAGTTCTTC
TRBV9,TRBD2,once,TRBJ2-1,CASSPEAGGIGEQFF,TGTGCCAGCAGCCCAGAAGCGGGAGGGATTGGTGAGCAGTTCTTC
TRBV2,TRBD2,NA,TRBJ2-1,CASSLTSGNPEGQFF,TGTGCCAGCAGTCTGACTAGCGGGAACCCGGAGGGGCAGTTCTTC
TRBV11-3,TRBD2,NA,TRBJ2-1,CASSLGTSGTGDEQFF,TGTGCCAGCAGCTTAGGAACGAGCGGGACTGGGGATGAGCAGTTCTTC
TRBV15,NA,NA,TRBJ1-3,CATSRDSAGAGNTIYF,TGTGCCACCAGCAGAGATTCAGCGGGAGCTGGAAACACCATATATTTT
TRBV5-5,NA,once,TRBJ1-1,CASSLHRGAPDTEAFF,TGTGCCAGCAGCCTCCATCGGGGGGCGCCTGACACTGAAGCTTTCTTT